This T cell receptor (beta chain) stems from a study of OX40 agonist ivuxolimab in advanced cancers. Study-level information: Dose-escalation patients' cancers were hepatocellular carcinoma, melanoma, renal cell or head and neck cancer. Study-wide results and limits: Mean expanded clone counts were higher in CD8+ than CD4+ T cells.

CDR3 size: 15 residues. Germline CDR1 SGHTS, CDR2 YDEGEE. Trimming cost V 1 base and J 3 bases, with 14 bases left between them. Comment on this clone: Its antigen remains unknown.

TCRdb's table, derived via immunoSEQ multiplex PCR, lists solely in-frame clones and lacks some. Found here are 55,000 to 65,000 clones, about 82% of them singletons; the top ten hold around 0.99%. This sample comprised CD4+ or CD8+ T cells sorted from blood, obtained in a trial of the OX40 agonist ivuxolimab. The rearrangement uses TRBV5-8 and TRBJ2-7; D unclear. The clonotype comes from an adult with an advanced solid tumor such as melanoma, head and neck, liver or kidney cancer. This CDR3 reads CASSLIKQNDYEQYF. CDR3 DNA sequence: TGTGCCAGCAGCTTGATAAAACAGAATGACTACGAGCAGTACTTC.